This is a list of T cell receptor beta chains from one sample in a study of OX40 agonist ivuxolimab in advanced cancers. Assay used: immunoSEQ multiplex PCR; TCRdb lists only in-frame clones, some missing. The table lists over 20,000 clones, just under 85% of them singletons. The sequences come from CD4+ or CD8+ T cells sorted from blood, collected in a trial of the OX40 agonist ivuxolimab. These receptors were taken from an adult with an advanced solid tumor such as melanoma, head and neck, liver or kidney cancer. Each CDR3 is given with its conserved first and last residue. Fields, in order: V gene, CDR3 length, clone size, D gene, J gene, CDR3 protein, CDR3 DNA. D genes are given only for firm matches. Clone size is not always given. Where it is, it says once, few, many or a class for expanded clones.

v_gene: TRBV2
len: 13
abundance: -
d_gene: -
j_gene: TRBJ2-2
CDR3aa: CASSLQDTGELFF
CDR3nt: TGTGCCAGCAGCCTCCAGGACACCGGGGAGCTGTTTTTT

v_gene: TRBV5-6
len: 14
abundance: -
d_gene: -
j_gene: TRBJ2-1
CDR3aa: CASSWGVGVNEQFF
CDR3nt: TGTGCCAGCAGCTGGGGGGTTGGTGTTAATGAGCAGTTCTTC

v_gene: TRBV27
len: 15
abundance: once
d_gene: TRBD2
j_gene: TRBJ2-3
CDR3aa: CASSLLAGPTDTQYF
CDR3nt: TGTGCCAGCAGTTTACTAGCGGGGCCCACAGATACGCAGTATTTT

v_gene: TRBV27
len: 17
abundance: once
d_gene: -
j_gene: TRBJ2-4
CDR3aa: CASSPRTSVATKNIQYF
CDR3nt: TGTGCCAGCAGTCCTCGGACGTCGGTAGCTACCAAAAACATTCAGTACTTC

v_gene: TRBV10-3
len: 12
abundance: few
d_gene: -
j_gene: TRBJ1-1
CDR3aa: CAIGRPNTEAFF
CDR3nt: TGTGCCATCGGCAGACCGAACACTGAAGCTTTCTTT

v_gene: TRBV6-5
len: 15
abundance: -
d_gene: TRBD2
j_gene: TRBJ2-5
CDR3aa: CASSSSGGLQETQYF
CDR3nt: TGTGCCAGCAGTAGTAGCGGGGGGCTCCAAGAGACCCAGTACTTC

v_gene: TRBV6-4
len: 13
abundance: -
d_gene: -
j_gene: TRBJ1-2
CDR3aa: CASSDGTLAGYTF
CDR3nt: TGTGCCAGCAGTGACGGGACGCTAGCTGGCTACACCTTC

v_gene: TRBV6-6
len: 12
abundance: -
d_gene: -
j_gene: TRBJ2-1
CDR3aa: CASSYGDNEQFF
CDR3nt: TGTGCCAGCAGTTACGGGGACAATGAGCAGTTCTTC

v_gene: TRBV5-4
len: 17
abundance: -
d_gene: TRBD1
j_gene: TRBJ2-3
CDR3aa: CASSLADRGNGVDHREF
CDR3nt: TGTGCCAGCAGCTTGGCCGACAGGGGGAATGGGGTGGATCACAGAGAGTTT

v_gene: TRBV25-1
len: 14
abundance: -
d_gene: TRBD1
j_gene: TRBJ1-1
CDR3aa: CASSISHGTAEAFF
CDR3nt: TGTGCCAGCTCTATTTCCCACGGGACAGCTGAAGCTTTCTTT

v_gene: TRBV29-1
len: 14
abundance: -
d_gene: TRBD1
j_gene: TRBJ1-2
CDR3aa: CSVPWDREGYGYTF
CDR3nt: TGCAGCGTTCCTTGGGACAGGGAAGGCTATGGCTACACCTTC

v_gene: TRBV6-1
len: 12
abundance: -
d_gene: -
j_gene: TRBJ2-7
CDR3aa: CASKEGYYEQYF
CDR3nt: TGTGCCAGCAAGGAGGGGTACTACGAGCAGTACTTC

v_gene: TRBV6-5
len: 16
abundance: -
d_gene: TRBD1
j_gene: TRBJ1-2
CDR3aa: CASSYLPGQGTYGYTF
CDR3nt: TGTGCCAGCAGTTACCTTCCGGGACAGGGGACGTATGGCTACACCTTC

v_gene: TRBV19
len: 15
abundance: once
d_gene: -
j_gene: TRBJ1-1
CDR3aa: CASCRGGFLNTEAFF
CDR3nt: TGTGCCAGCTGCCGCGGAGGGTTCCTCAACACTGAAGCTTTCTTT

v_gene: TRBV10-1
len: 14
abundance: -
d_gene: TRBD2
j_gene: TRBJ2-5
CDR3aa: CASSSGTSPETQYF
CDR3nt: TGCGCCAGCAGCTCCGGGACTAGCCCCGAGACCCAGTACTTC

v_gene: TRBV5-1
len: 15
abundance: -
d_gene: -
j_gene: TRBJ2-3
CDR3aa: CASSSNRGLTDTQYF
CDR3nt: TGCGCCAGCAGCTCTAACAGGGGACTGACAGATACGCAGTATTTT

v_gene: TRBV7-6
len: 15
abundance: -
d_gene: -
j_gene: TRBJ2-7
CDR3aa: CASSLGGGSGYEQYF
CDR3nt: TGTGCCAGCAGCTTAGGGGGGGGCTCCGGCTACGAGCAGTACTTC

v_gene: TRBV15
len: 16
abundance: once
d_gene: -
j_gene: TRBJ2-7
CDR3aa: CATSRGSGHLSYEQYF
CDR3nt: TGTGCCACCAGCAGGGGATCGGGACACCTATCCTACGAGCAGTACTTC

v_gene: TRBV6-6
len: 13
abundance: once
d_gene: -
j_gene: TRBJ1-3
CDR3aa: CASTEFSGNTIYF
CDR3nt: TGTGCCAGCACAGAATTCTCTGGAAACACCATATATTTT

v_gene: TRBV27
len: 17
abundance: -
d_gene: -
j_gene: TRBJ1-4
CDR3aa: CASSLHPPRGANEKLFF
CDR3nt: TGTGCCAGCAGTCTCCACCCACCGAGAGGGGCTAATGAAAAACTGTTTTTT

v_gene: TRBV7-8
len: 13
abundance: -
d_gene: -
j_gene: TRBJ1-2
CDR3aa: CASSHPGPYGYTF
CDR3nt: TGTGCCAGCAGCCACCCCGGACCTTATGGCTACACCTTC

v_gene: TRBV6-5
len: 10
abundance: -
d_gene: -
j_gene: TRBJ2-7
CDR3aa: CASSDYEQYF
CDR3nt: TGTGCCAGCAGTGACTACGAGCAGTACTTC

v_gene: TRBV11-3
len: 15
abundance: -
d_gene: -
j_gene: TRBJ2-1
CDR3aa: CASSLQGGSYNEQFF
CDR3nt: TGTGCCAGCAGCTTACAGGGGGGCTCCTACAATGAGCAGTTCTTC

v_gene: TRBV28
len: 14
abundance: -
d_gene: -
j_gene: TRBJ2-7
CDR3aa: CASARPGPSGEQYF
CDR3nt: TGTGCCAGCGCCAGACCGGGTCCTTCAGGCGAGCAGTACTTC

v_gene: TRBV30
len: 16
abundance: -
d_gene: TRBD1
j_gene: TRBJ2-1
CDR3aa: CAWRDREDVFYNEQFF
CDR3nt: TGTGCCTGGAGGGACAGGGAGGATGTATTCTACAATGAGCAGTTCTTC

v_gene: TRBV5-8
len: 15
abundance: -
d_gene: -
j_gene: TRBJ2-3
CDR3aa: CASSLGKTSTDTQYF
CDR3nt: TGTGCCAGCAGCTTGGGGAAGACTAGCACAGATACGCAGTATTTT

v_gene: TRBV4-3
len: 15
abundance: -
d_gene: TRBD2
j_gene: TRBJ2-1
CDR3aa: CASSPTSRSYNEQFF
CDR3nt: TGCGCCAGCAGCCCGACTAGCAGATCCTACAATGAGCAGTTCTTC

v_gene: TRBV11-1
len: 13
abundance: -
d_gene: -
j_gene: TRBJ2-5
CDR3aa: CASSLGGGETQYF
CDR3nt: TGTGCCAGCAGCTTAGGCGGTGGCGAGACCCAGTACTTC

v_gene: TRBV7-8
len: 20
abundance: -
d_gene: TRBD2
j_gene: TRBJ2-4
CDR3aa: CASSLARGLAGGPGSNIQYF
CDR3nt: TGTGCCAGCAGCTTAGCGAGGGGACTAGCGGGAGGGCCTGGGTCAAACATTCAGTACTTC

v_gene: TRBV5-8
len: 13
abundance: -
d_gene: -
j_gene: TRBJ1-2
CDR3aa: CASSFETNYGYTF
CDR3nt: TGTGCCAGCAGCTTCGAAACTAACTATGGCTACACCTTC

v_gene: TRBV29-1
len: 11
abundance: -
d_gene: -
j_gene: TRBJ1-1
CDR3aa: CSLYDGHEAFF
CDR3nt: TGCAGCCTTTACGACGGACATGAAGCTTTCTTT

v_gene: TRBV2
len: 12
abundance: -
d_gene: -
j_gene: TRBJ2-3
CDR3aa: CASNREISTQYF
CDR3nt: TGTGCCAGCAACCGGGAGATCTCTACGCAGTATTTT

v_gene: TRBV28
len: 15
abundance: -
d_gene: -
j_gene: TRBJ1-2
CDR3aa: CASNSLRGANYGYTF
CDR3nt: TGTGCCAGCAATTCCTTAAGGGGCGCTAACTATGGCTACACCTTC

v_gene: TRBV19
len: 12
abundance: once
d_gene: -
j_gene: TRBJ1-3
CDR3aa: CASSIGGNTIYF
CDR3nt: TGTGCCAGTAGTATCGGCGGAAACACCATATATTTT

v_gene: TRBV27
len: 15
abundance: -
d_gene: TRBD2
j_gene: TRBJ2-3
CDR3aa: CASSPVSAGADTQYF
CDR3nt: TGTGCCAGCAGTCCCGTGTCGGCGGGGGCAGATACGCAGTATTTT

v_gene: TRBV4-3
len: 15
abundance: -
d_gene: -
j_gene: TRBJ2-7
CDR3aa: CASSPGRSGQYEQYF
CDR3nt: TGCGCCAGCAGCCCAGGGAGGAGCGGACAGTACGAGCAGTACTTC

v_gene: TRBV4-3
len: 14
abundance: -
d_gene: TRBD1
j_gene: TRBJ1-2
CDR3aa: CASSQDRGAGGYTF
CDR3nt: TGCGCCAGCAGCCAGGACAGGGGTGCGGGTGGCTACACCTTC